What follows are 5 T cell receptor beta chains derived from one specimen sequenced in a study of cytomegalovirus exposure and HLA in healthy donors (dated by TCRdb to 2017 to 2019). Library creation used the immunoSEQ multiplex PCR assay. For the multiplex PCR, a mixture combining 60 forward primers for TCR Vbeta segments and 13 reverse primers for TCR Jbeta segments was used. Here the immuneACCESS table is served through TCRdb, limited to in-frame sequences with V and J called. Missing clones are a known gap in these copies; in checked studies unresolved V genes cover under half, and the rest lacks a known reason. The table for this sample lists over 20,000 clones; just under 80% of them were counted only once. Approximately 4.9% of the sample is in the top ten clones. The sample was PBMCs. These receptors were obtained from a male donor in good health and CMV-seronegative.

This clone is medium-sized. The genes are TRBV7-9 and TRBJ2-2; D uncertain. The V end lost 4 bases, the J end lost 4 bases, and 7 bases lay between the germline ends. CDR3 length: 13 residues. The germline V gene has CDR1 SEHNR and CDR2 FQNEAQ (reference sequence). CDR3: CASSSGSTGELFF. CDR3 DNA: TGTGCCAGCAGCTCAGGAAGCACCGGGGAGCTGTTTTTT.

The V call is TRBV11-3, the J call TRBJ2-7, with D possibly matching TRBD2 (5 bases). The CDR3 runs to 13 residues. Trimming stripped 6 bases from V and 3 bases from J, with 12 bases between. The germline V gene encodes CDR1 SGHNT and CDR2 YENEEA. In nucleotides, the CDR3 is TGTGCCAGCAGACGCGGACTGTACTACGAGCAGTACTTC. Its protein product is CASRRGLYYEQYF.

DNA for the CDR3: TGTGCCAGCAGCACCCCCTCAGGGGCTCCCGAGGGCGCTGAGCAGTTCTTC. Translated, it gives CASSTPSGAPEGAEQFF. The chain is built from TRBV21-1 and TRBJ2-1; TRBD1 was called by the table and not checked on the DNA. TRBV21-1 is a known pseudogene. The CDR3 totals 17 residues.

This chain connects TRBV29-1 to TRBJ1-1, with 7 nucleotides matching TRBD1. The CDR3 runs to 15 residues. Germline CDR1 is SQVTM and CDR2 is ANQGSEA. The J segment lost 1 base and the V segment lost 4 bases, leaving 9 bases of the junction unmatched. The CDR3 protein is CSVVGTERSNTEAFF. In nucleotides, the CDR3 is TGCAGCGTTGTCGGGACAGAAAGATCGAACACTGAAGCTTTCTTT.

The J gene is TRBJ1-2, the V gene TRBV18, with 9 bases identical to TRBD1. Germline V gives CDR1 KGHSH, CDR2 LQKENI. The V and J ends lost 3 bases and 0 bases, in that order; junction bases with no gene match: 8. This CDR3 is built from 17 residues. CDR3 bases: TGTGCCAGCTCACCTACAGGGGGCGCTTACACTAACTATGGCTACACCTTC. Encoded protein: CASSPTGGAYTNYGYTF.